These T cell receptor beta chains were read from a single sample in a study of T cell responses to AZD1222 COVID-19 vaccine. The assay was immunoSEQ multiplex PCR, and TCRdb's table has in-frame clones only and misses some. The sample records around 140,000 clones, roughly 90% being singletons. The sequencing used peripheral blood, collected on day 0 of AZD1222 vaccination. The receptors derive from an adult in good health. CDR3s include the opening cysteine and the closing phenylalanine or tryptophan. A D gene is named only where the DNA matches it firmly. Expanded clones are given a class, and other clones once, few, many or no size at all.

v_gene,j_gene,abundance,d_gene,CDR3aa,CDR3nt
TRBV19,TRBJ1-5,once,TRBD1,CASSTGTGRTYSNQPQHF,TGTGCCAGTAGTACAGGGACAGGGAGAACATATAGCAATCAGCCCCAGCATTTT
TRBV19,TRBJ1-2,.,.,CASSMVEGRVYGYTF,TGTGCCAGTAGTATGGTTGAGGGTCGCGTCTATGGCTACACCTTC
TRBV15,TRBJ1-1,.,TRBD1,CATSTPSLRGRGTEAFF,TGTGCCACCAGCACCCCATCATTGAGGGGGCGCGGTACTGAAGCTTTCTTT
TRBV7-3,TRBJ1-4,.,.,CASSPGLATNEKLFF,TGTGCCAGCAGCCCAGGACTTGCAACTAATGAAAAACTGTTTTTT
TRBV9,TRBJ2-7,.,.,CASSVGARAPYEQYF,TGTGCCAGCAGCGTAGGGGCACGGGCGCCCTACGAGCAGTACTTC
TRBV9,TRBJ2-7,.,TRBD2,CASSVDWTSGAYEQYF,TGTGCCAGCAGCGTCGACTGGACTAGCGGGGCCTACGAGCAGTACTTC
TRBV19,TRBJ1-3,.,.,CASSRDPVPGNTIYF,TGTGCCAGTAGCAGAGACCCGGTACCTGGAAACACCATATATTTT
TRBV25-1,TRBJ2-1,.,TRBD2,CASSVLTSGGYNEQFF,TGTGCCAGCAGTGTTCTGACTAGCGGGGGATACAATGAGCAGTTCTTC
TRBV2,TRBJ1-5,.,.,CASSGEAGISNQPQHF,TGTGCCAGCAGTGGGGAGGCAGGAATTAGCAATCAGCCCCAGCATTTT
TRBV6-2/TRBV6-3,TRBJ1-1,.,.,CASSYLQNTEAFF,TGTGCCAGCAGTTATTTACAGAACACTGAAGCTTTCTTT
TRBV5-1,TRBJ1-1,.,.,CASSSGTLTMNTEAFF,TGCGCCAGCAGCTCCGGGACTCTTACCATGAACACTGAAGCTTTCTTT
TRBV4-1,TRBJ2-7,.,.,CASSQGVGQTGPSSYEQYF,TGCGCCAGCAGCCAAGGTGTTGGCCAAACAGGACCGAGCTCCTACGAGCAGTACTTC
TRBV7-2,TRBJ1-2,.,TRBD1,CASSLVGGSGYGYTF,TGTGCCAGCAGCTTAGTAGGGGGCTCGGGCTATGGCTACACCTTC
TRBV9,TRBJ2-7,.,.,CASSVGQGGPYEQYF,TGTGCCAGCAGCGTCGGGCAGGGGGGTCCCTACGAGCAGTACTTC
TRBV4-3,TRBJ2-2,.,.,CASSQATVSNTGELFF,TGCGCCAGCAGCCAAGCGACAGTTTCGAACACCGGGGAGCTGTTTTTT
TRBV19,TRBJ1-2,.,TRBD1,CASKPAGTGNYGYTF,TGTGCCAGTAAACCAGCCGGGACAGGAAACTATGGCTACACCTTC
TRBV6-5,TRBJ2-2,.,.,CATTPGLGIAGELFF,TGTGCCACCACTCCAGGTCTGGGTATAGCCGGGGAGCTGTTTTTT
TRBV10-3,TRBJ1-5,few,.,CAINSDSNQPQHF,TGTGCCATCAATTCAGATAGCAATCAGCCCCAGCATTTT
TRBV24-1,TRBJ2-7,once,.,CATSESDRTFFYEQYF,TGTGCCACCAGTGAATCAGACAGGACCTTCTTCTACGAGCAGTACTTC
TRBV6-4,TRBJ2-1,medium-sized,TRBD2,CASSPQSGTSGDEQFF,TGTGCCAGCAGTCCTCAATCCGGGACTAGTGGCGATGAGCAGTTCTTC
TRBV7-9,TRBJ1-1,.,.,CASSLEGNTEAFF,TGTGCCAGCAGCTTAGAGGGGAACACTGAAGCTTTCTTT
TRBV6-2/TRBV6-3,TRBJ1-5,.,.,CASSYSTSRSNQPQHF,TGTGCCAGCAGTTACTCGACGTCGCGAAGCAATCAGCCCCAGCATTTT
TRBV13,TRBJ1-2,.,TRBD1,CASSAIRGLGYGYTF,TGTGCCAGCAGCGCGATAAGGGGGCTCGGCTATGGCTACACCTTC
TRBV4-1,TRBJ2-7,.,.,CASSRGLLNHYEQYF,TGCGCCAGCAGCCGCGGCCTGCTGAACCATTACGAGCAGTACTTC
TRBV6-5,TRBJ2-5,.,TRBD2,CASRDLAGGETQYF,TGTGCCAGCAGAGACTTAGCGGGAGGGGAGACCCAGTACTTC
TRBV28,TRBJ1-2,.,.,CASTKAAGNGYGYTF,TGTGCCAGCACCAAGGCGGCAGGTAACGGCTATGGCTACACCTTC
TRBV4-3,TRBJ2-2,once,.,CASSQVVVAGELFF,TGCGCCAGCAGCCAAGTCGTAGTAGCCGGGGAGCTGTTTTTT
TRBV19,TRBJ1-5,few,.,CASASVNSNQPQHF,TGTGCCAGTGCAAGCGTGAATAGCAATCAGCCCCAGCATTTT
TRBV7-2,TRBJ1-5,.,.,CASSSNSNQPQHF,TGTGCCAGCAGCTCCAATAGCAATCAGCCCCAGCATTTT
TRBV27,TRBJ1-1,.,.,CASSIGFYTEAFF,TGTGCCAGCAGTATAGGGTTTTACACTGAAGCTTTCTTT
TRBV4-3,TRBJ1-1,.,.,CASSQSQNTEAFF,TGCGCCAGCAGCCAAAGCCAGAACACTGAAGCTTTCTTT
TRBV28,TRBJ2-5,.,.,CATGRLQETQYF,TGTGCCACAGGAAGACTGCAAGAGACCCAGTACTTC
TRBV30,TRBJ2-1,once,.,CAWRGTRAVANEQFF,TGTGCCTGGAGAGGAACTAGGGCGGTTGCGAATGAGCAGTTCTTC
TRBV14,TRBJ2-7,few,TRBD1,CASSQDGTVSSEQYF,TGTGCCAGCAGCCAAGACGGGACAGTCTCGAGCGAGCAGTACTTC
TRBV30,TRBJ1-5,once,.,CAWSTDLGRRRNSNQPQHF,TGTGCCTGGAGTACCGATCTGGGACGTCGAAGGAATAGCAATCAGCCCCAGCATTTT
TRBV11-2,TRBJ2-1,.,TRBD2,CASLAGLSAHEQFF,TGTGCCAGCCTAGCGGGACTTTCAGCACATGAGCAGTTCTTC
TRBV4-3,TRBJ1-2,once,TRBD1,CASSRQFRDRVRGYTF,TGCGCCAGCAGCCGACAATTTCGGGACAGAGTGCGTGGCTACACCTTC
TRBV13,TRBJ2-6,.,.,CASTSLGWGLSGANVLTF,TGTGCCAGCACCTCTTTGGGTTGGGGGCTCTCTGGGGCCAACGTCCTGACTTTC
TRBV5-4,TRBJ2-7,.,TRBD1,CASSRGTGSYEQYF,TGTGCCAGCAGCCGCGGGACAGGGTCCTACGAGCAGTACTTC
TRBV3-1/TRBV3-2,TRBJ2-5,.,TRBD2,CARSAEAGALGETQYF,TGTGCCCGTTCGGCGGAAGCGGGAGCCCTGGGGGAGACCCAGTACTTC
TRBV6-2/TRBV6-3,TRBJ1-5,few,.,CASSTSSQGGKNQPQHF,TGTGCCAGCAGTACTTCCTCACAGGGCGGCAAGAATCAGCCCCAGCATTTT
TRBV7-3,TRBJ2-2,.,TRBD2,CASSLMARGAGELFF,TGTGCCAGCAGCTTAATGGCTCGGGGGGCCGGGGAGCTGTTTTTT
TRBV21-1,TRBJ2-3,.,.,CASSLRTSGCTDTQYF,TGTGCCAGCAGCCTTCGGACTAGCGGGTGCACAGATACGCAGTATTTT
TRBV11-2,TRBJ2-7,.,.,CASSLEQSPYEQYF,TGTGCCAGCAGCTTAGAACAGTCCCCCTACGAGCAGTACTTC
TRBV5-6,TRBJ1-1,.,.,CASSLVLNTEAFF,TGTGCCAGCAGCTTGGTCCTGAACACTGAAGCTTTCTTT